This T cell receptor beta chain stems from a study of vaccination and CD4 T cells after COVID-19. The treatment denotes: approximately nine-day PBMC culture with coronavirus spike peptide pools or control peptides (ViraFEST assay). CDR1 is MNHEY, CDR2 SVGAGI, per germline. The CDR3 loop spans 18 amino acids. Trimming stripped 2 bases from V and 7 bases from J, with 21 bases between. The study sequenced cultured CD4+ T cell DNA using the Oncomine TCR Beta short-read assay. A single record per CDR3 protein comes from TCRdb applying MiXCR to the PCR reads. The sample shows about 19,000 distinct CDR3 sequences, approximately 37% of them seen only once. This clonotype was counted only a few times. Its antigen is not identified.

The genes are TRBV6-5 and TRBJ1-6; TRBD1 is a possible D gene (6 bases). The TCR was taken from a human donor with COVID-19. Sequencing used cultured CD4+ T cells from blood. The CDR3 reads CASSYAARSLRGNSPLHF. Written as DNA, the CDR3 is TGTGCCAGCAGTTACGCAGCTCGGAGTCTTAGGGGGAATTCACCCCTCCACTTT.